This T cell receptor (beta chain) was sequenced for a study of PD-1 blockade in classical Hodgkin lymphoma. Study observations and caveats: Newly diagnosed patients and complete responders had comparable diversity at baseline.

Looked up from germline, CDR1 is SNHLY and CDR2 is FYNNEI. The CDR3 is 19 amino acids. V was cut by 6 bases and J by 1 base, with 25 bases left in between. This table comes from immunoSEQ multiplex PCR, and its TCRdb copy is limited to in-frame clones, with some not included. Found here are fewer than 25,000 clones, 70% to 80% of them singletons; the top ten hold around 6.5%. Points on this clone: Its antigen is still unknown.

Brentuximab vedotin exposure varied among the patients, all of whom had relapsed after autologous stem cell transplantation. V is TRBV2 and J is TRBJ1-5; D not resolved. The TCR originated in a human donor with classical Hodgkin lymphoma. The sample consisted of peripheral blood mononuclear cells (PBMCs), taken at baseline. For the CDR3, the DNA is TGTGCCAGCAGGGCCCATCCTAGGGTCGGGTTGAAGAGCAATCAGCCCCAGCATTTT. Its protein is CASRAHPRVGLKSNQPQHF.